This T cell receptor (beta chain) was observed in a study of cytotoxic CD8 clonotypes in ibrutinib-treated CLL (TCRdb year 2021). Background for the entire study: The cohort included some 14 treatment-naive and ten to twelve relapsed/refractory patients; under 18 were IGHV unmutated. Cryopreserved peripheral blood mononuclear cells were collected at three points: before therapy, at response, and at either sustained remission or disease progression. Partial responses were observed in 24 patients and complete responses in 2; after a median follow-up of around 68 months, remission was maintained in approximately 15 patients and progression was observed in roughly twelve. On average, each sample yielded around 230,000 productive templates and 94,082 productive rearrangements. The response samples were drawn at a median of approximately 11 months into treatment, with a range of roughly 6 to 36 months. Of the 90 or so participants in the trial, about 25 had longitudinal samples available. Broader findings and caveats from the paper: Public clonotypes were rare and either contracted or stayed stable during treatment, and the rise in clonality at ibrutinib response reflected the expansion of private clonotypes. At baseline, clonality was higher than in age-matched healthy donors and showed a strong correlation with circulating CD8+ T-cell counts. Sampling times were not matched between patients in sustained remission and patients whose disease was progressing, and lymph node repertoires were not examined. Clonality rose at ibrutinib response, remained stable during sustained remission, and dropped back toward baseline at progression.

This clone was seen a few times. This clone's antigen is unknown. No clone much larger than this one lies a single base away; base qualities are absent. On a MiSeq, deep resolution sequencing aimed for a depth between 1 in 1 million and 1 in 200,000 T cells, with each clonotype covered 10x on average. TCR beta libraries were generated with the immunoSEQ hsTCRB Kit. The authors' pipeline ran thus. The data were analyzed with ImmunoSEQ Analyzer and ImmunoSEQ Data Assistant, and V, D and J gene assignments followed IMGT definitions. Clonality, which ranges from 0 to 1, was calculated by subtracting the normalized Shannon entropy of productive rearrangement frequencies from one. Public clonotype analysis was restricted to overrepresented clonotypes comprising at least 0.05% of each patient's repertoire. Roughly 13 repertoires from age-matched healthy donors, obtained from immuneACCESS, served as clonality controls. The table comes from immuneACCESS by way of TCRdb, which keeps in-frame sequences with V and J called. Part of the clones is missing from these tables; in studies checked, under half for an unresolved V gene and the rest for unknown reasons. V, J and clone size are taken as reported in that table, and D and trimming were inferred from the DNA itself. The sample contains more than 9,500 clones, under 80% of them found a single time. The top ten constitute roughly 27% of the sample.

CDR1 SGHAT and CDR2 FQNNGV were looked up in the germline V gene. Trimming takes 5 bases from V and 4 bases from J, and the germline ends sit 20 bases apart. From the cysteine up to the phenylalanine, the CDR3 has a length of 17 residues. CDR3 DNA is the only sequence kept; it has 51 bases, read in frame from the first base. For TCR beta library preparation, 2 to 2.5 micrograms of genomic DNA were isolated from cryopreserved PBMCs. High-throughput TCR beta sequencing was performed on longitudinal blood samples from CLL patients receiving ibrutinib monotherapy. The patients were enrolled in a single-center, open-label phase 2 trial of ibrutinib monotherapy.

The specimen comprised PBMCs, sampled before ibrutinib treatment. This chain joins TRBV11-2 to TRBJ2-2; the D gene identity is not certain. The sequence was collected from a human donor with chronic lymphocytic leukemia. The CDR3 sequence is CASSRNLQAFFTGELFF. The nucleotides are TGTGCCAGCAGCCGAAACCTCCAGGCTTTCTTCACCGGGGAGCTGTTTTTT.